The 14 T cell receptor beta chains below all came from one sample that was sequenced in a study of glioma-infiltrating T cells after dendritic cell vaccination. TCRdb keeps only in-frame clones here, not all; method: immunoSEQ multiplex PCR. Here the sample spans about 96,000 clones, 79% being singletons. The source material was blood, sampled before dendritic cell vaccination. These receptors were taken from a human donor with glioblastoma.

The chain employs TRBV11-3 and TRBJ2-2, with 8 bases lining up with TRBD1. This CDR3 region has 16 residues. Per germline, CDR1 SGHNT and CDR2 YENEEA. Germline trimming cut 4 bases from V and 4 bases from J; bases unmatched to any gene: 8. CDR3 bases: TGTGCCAGCAGCTCGAGGACAGGGTACGGCACCGGGGAGCTGTTTTTT. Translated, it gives CASSSRTGYGTGELFF.

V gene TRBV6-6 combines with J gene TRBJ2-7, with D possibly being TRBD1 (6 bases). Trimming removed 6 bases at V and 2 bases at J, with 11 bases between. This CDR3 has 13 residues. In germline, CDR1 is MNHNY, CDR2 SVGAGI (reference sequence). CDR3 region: CASRHRAAYEQYF. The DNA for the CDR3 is TGTGCCAGCAGGCACAGGGCCGCCTACGAGCAGTACTTC.

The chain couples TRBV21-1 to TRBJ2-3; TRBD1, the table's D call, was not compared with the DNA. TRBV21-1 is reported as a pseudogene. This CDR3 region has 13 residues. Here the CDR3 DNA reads TGTGCCAGCAGCAAAGGGCCGCCCCGAAACAAGTATTTT. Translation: CASSKGPPRNKYF.

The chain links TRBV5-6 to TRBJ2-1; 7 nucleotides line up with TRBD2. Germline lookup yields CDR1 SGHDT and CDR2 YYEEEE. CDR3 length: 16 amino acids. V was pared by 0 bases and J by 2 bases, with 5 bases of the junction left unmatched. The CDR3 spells CASSLVDLAAYNEQFF. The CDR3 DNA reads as TGTGCCAGCAGCTTGGTGGACCTAGCGGCCTACAATGAGCAGTTCTTC.

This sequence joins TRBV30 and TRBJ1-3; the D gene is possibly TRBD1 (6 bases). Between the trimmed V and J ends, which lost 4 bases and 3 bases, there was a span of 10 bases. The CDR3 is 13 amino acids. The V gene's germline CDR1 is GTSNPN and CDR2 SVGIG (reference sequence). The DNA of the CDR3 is TGTGCCTGGACCAGGGGTAATGGAAACACCATATATTTT. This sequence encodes CAWTRGNGNTIYF.

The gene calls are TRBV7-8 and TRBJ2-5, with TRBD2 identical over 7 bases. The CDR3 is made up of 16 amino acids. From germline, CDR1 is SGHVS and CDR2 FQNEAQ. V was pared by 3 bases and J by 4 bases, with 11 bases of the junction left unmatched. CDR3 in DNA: TGTGCCAGCAGCTTTAGAGGGAGGGCTAGCAGAGAGACCCAGTACTTC. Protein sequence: CASSFRGRASRETQYF.

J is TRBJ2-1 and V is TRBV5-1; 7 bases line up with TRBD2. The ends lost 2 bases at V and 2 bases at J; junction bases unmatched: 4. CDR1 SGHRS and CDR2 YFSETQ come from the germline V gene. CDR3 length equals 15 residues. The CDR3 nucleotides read TGCGCCAGCAGCTTTCTAGCGGATGCCTACAATGAGCAGTTCTTC. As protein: CASSFLADAYNEQFF.

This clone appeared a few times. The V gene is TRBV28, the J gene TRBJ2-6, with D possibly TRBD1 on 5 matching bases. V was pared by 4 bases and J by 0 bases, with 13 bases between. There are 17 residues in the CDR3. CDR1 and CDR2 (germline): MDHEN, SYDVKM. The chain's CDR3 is CASSWGGFNSGANVLTF. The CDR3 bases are TGTGCCAGCAGTTGGGGCGGTTTCAACTCTGGGGCCAACGTCCTGACTTTC.

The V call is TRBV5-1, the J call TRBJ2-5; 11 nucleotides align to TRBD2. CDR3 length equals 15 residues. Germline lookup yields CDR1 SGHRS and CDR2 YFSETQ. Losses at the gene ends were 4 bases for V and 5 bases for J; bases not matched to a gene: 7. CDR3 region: CASSPSGGSPETQYF. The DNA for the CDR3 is TGCGCCAGCAGCCCTAGCGGGGGGTCTCCGGAGACCCAGTACTTC.

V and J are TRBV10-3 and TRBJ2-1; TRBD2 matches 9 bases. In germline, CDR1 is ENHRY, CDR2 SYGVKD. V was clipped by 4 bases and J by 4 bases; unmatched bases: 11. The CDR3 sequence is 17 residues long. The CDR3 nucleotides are TGTGCCATCAGTGTGGGAGCGGGAGGCCCCTTTTACAATGAGCAGTTCTTC. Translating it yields CAISVGAGGPFYNEQFF.

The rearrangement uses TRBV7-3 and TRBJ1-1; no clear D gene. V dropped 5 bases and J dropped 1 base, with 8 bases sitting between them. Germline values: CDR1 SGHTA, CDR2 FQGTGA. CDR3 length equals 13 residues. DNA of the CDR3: TGTGCCAGCAGCCTGACATCGAACACTGAAGCTTTCTTT. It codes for CASSLTSNTEAFF.

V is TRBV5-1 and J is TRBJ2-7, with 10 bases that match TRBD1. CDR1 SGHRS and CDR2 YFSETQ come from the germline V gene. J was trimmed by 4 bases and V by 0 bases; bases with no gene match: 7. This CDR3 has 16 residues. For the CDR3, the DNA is TGCGCCAGCAGCTTGGATCGACAGGGGGCTTTTTACGAGCAGTACTTC. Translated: CASSLDRQGAFYEQYF.

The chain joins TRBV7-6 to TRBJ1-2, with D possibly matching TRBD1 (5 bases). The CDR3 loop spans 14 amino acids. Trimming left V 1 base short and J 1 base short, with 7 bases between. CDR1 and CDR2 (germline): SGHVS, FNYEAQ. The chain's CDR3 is CASSLDDSNYGYTF. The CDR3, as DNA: TGTGCCAGCAGCTTAGATGACAGTAACTATGGCTACACCTTC.

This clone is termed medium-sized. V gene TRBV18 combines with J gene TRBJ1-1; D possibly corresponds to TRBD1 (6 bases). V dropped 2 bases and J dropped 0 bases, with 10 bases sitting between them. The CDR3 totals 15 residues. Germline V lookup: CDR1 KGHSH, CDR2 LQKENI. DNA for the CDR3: TGTGCCAGCTCACCAGTACAGGGTTTGAACACTGAAGCTTTCTTT. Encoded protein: CASSPVQGLNTEAFF.